One and the same sample provided the 8 T cell receptor beta chains below, sequenced in a study of OX40 agonist ivuxolimab in advanced cancers. Sequencing used immunoSEQ multiplex PCR; TCRdb keeps in-frame clones, though not all of them. The sample has 57,000 or so clones, around 91% seen once. Source: CD4+ or CD8+ T cells sorted from blood, taken in a trial of the OX40 agonist ivuxolimab. The receptor source for this set is an adult with an advanced solid tumor such as melanoma, head and neck, liver or kidney cancer.

In this sample, this clone turned up once. This chain connects TRBV5-4 to TRBJ2-2, with TRBD2 as a possible D gene (5 bases). From germline, CDR1 is SGHNT and CDR2 YYREEE (reference sequence). The CDR3 is made up of 14 amino acids. V was pared by 1 base and J by 7 bases, with 11 bases between. The CDR3 DNA is TGTGCCAGCAGCTTGTGGGAACGGGGCGGGGAGCTGTTTTTT. It codes for CASSLWERGGELFF.

This rearrangement joins TRBV6-1 to TRBJ1-5, with unresolved D. CDR1 and CDR2 (germline): MNHNS, SASEGT. The CDR3 loop spans 14 amino acids. V was clipped by 7 bases and J by 0 bases, with 10 bases between them. In DNA, the CDR3 is TGTGCCAGCAAGGAAAACTATAGCAATCAGCCCCAGCATTTT. Protein: CASKENYSNQPQHF.

V gene TRBV7-3 combines with J gene TRBJ2-3; D is unclear. The V end lost 5 bases, the J end lost 1 base, and 13 bases lay between the germline ends. This CDR3 is built from 15 residues. Germline CDR1 reads SGHTA; CDR2 reads FQGTGA. The CDR3 nucleotides read TGTGCCAGCAGCCAGCCGCCCGGTGGCACAGATACGCAGTATTTT. Its protein is CASSQPPGGTDTQYF.

The chain couples TRBV7-2 to TRBJ1-1; 7 positions agree with TRBD1. The V gene end was trimmed by 4 bases and the J gene end by 5 bases; junction bases not matched to a gene: 7. Per germline, CDR1 SGHTA and CDR2 FQGNSA. This CDR3 comprises 14 residues. CDR3: CASSSTAGGTEAFF. The CDR3 DNA sequence: TGTGCCAGCAGCTCCACCGCAGGGGGAACTGAAGCTTTCTTT.

V is TRBV5-1 and J is TRBJ2-2, with a possible D match to TRBD2 (5 bases). The length of the CDR3 is 16 residues. Per the germline V gene, CDR1 is SGHRS and CDR2 is YFSETQ. V lost 7 bases to trimming and J lost 2 bases, with 18 bases between them. CDR3 DNA: TGCGCCAGCGGGTTCCCCCGGGGAACAAACACCGGGGAGCTGTTTTTT. Translated: CASGFPRGTNTGELFF.

CDR3 nucleotides: TGCGCCAGCAGTGAGTCGATGGGGGGCCAAGAGACCCAGTACTTC. It specifies CASSESMGGQETQYF. V gene TRBV10-2 combines with J gene TRBJ2-5, with TRBD2 as a possible D gene (6 bases). CDR3 length: 15 amino acids. CDR1 and CDR2 from the germline V gene are WSHSY and SAAADI. Trimming took off 0 bases at V and 1 base at J, with 9 bases between the two ends.

This clone occurred once. This rearrangement joins TRBV9 to TRBJ2-3; 10 bases are a match to TRBD2. Germline CDR1 and CDR2: SGDLS and YYNGEE. V trimming: 2 bases; J trimming: 4 bases; junction bases outside the gene matches: 10. This CDR3 contains 17 residues. The CDR3 here is CASSVSSSGRNADTQYF. CDR3 DNA: TGTGCCAGCAGCGTGAGTTCTAGCGGGAGAAACGCAGATACGCAGTATTTT.

This clone was detected only once. V and J are TRBV4-3 and TRBJ1-2; 8 positions agree with TRBD1. With 4 bases clipped from V and 4 bases from J, the junction kept 8 bases outside the gene matches. Per the germline V gene, CDR1 is LGHNA and CDR2 is YSLEER. This CDR3 contains 15 residues. The CDR3 DNA sequence: TGCGCCAGCAGCCTAGGACAGGGATCCGGCTATGGCTACACCTTC. It is translated as CASSLGQGSGYGYTF.